A single T cell receptor (beta chain) is shown here with its context. This clone was observed a handful of times. Its binding antigen is unknown. It has no much larger one-base neighbor in the sample; base qualities were not kept. This entry comes from a study of shared clonotypes between healthy human individuals (dated by TCRdb to 2020 to 2021). Regarding the complete study: The cohort included three men and two women between 18 and 49 years of age. Per donor, three plates each were used for CD4 naive and CD4 memory, two for CD8 naive, and one for CD8 memory. To estimate repertoire size and how much clonotype sharing occurs between individuals, the study deeply sequenced the blood TCR repertoires of 5 or 6 healthy adults. Between about 0.8 and 9 billion PBMCs per donor were obtained by leukapheresis. Different laboratories and diverse techniques were used to prepare libraries and sequence TCR repertoires, to increase sequencing depth and limit assay-specific biases. What the research found in general, with its limitations: Higher generation probabilities were observed for clonotypes shared by all four sorted-subset donors than for non-shared clonotypes. Sharing across a few donors was observed for approximately 5% of naive CD4, over 3% of naive CD8, 2% to 2.5% of memory CD4, and roughly 0.43% of memory CD8 clonotypes. Naive subsets generally had larger estimated clonotype richness than memory subsets. Only blood was sampled, and tissue TCR repertoires likely differ from those in blood. Based on pairwise subsampling, the degree of clonotype sharing among donors was expected to be affected by sequencing depth. Even with the large sequencing depth, rarefaction of the sorted-subset datasets indicated that sequencing was incomplete. Because the study included a small number of donors, the genetic and exposure-history diversity represented was limited.

The junction shows trimming of 1 base on V and 7 bases on J, and the gene matches do not reach 6 bases of it. From cysteine to phenylalanine, the CDR3 is 16 amino acids long. Only the CDR3 portion is preserved as DNA: 48 bases, with reading frame beginning at the first base. Taken from the germline V gene, the CDR1 and CDR2 loops are MGHRA and YSYEKL. Using the deep immunoSEQ assay, TCR CDR3 regions were amplified from genomic DNA by multiplex PCR. For each cell subset, the extracted genomic DNA was distributed evenly across all wells of several immunoSEQ 96-well plates, and each plate served as one replicate. For sorted subsets, about 0.2 ug genomic DNA, equal to some 30,000 T cell genomes, was loaded into each replicate PCR. Purified libraries were quantified with a Qubit 3.0 fluorometer, sized on a Bioanalyzer 2100, and re-quantified with the KAPA Library Quantification kit. Every immunoSEQ 96-well plate was sequenced on a separate single-read 150-cycle Illumina NextSeq 550 flow cell. The paper's data handling went like this. The immunoSEQ output contained only junctional sequences without quality scores, so filtering could not match that applied to full-length reads. Sequences were annotated with PyIR, a Python wrapper for IgBLAST v1.9, and V/J genes and CDR3 were assigned using IMGT germline references. Reads were filtered out if the reads had weak V/J assignments (E-value above 1e-6), no CDR3, stop codons, out-of-frame junctions, or ambiguous translated residues. A V3J clonotype was defined by an identical inferred V gene, J gene, and CDR3 amino acid sequence. To compute the percentage overlap between repertoires, the number of shared unique clonotypes was divided by the size of the smaller repertoire. Richness of each repertoire was evaluated using RTK rarefaction, the Chao1 estimator, and Recon v2.1 estimates of unobserved clonotypes. Generation probabilities were computed with OLGA for all TCRbeta clonotypes obtained by the gDNA method from four donors. The table was pulled from immuneACCESS by TCRdb, which kept in-frame rearrangements only. Such tables lose some clones; where checked, under half of the loss comes from unresolved V genes, and the rest has no known cause. V and J calls and clone size are those listed in that table; D and trimming were worked out from the DNA. Here the sample has about 680,000 clones; about three quarters occur a single time. Of the sample, around 1.7% falls within the top ten clones.

Healthy HIV-negative adults with no recently reported acute infections or vaccinations were included as donors. Every donor was a Caucasian adult residing in Nashville, Tennessee, USA. CD4+ T cells were enriched through magnetic negative selection, after which naive cells were positively selected on CD45RA and the remaining negative fraction served as the memory subset. After blood collection by leukapheresis, PBMCs were isolated using Ficoll-Histopaque density gradient centrifugation and then cryopreserved in the vapor phase of liquid nitrogen. Purity and quantity of every magnetically sorted T cell population were checked by analytical flow cytometry. Genomic DNA was isolated from every sorted fraction and measured by UV absorbance on a Nanodrop 2000c.

The sequence was collected from a woman younger than 45 in good health. The material sequenced was memory CD4+ T cells sorted from blood. The cell subset or site tag for this specimen amounts to: CD45RA-negative fraction. The chain joins TRBV4-1 to TRBJ2-7, with TRBD2 matching 14 junction bases. The DNA is TGCGCCAGCAGCCAAGGATGGACTAGCGGGAGGTTAGAGCAGTACTTC. Its protein product is CASSQGWTSGRLEQYF.